This TCR beta chain was recorded in a study of technical replicates of blood from a few donors. Using immunoSEQ multiplex PCR, the repertoire was profiled, and TCRdb retains in-frame clones only, with some absent. The table records approximately 75,000 clones, about 97% of them present only once. The germline V gene has CDR1 MNHEY and CDR2 SVGAGI. There are 15 residues in the CDR3. With V trimmed by 2 bases and J by 4 bases, 5 bases remained unmatched. The sequence came from a human donor in good health. The sequenced sample was T cells isolated from PBMCs. This chain joins TRBV6-5 and TRBJ1-2; 9 positions agree with TRBD1. For the CDR3, the DNA is TGTGCCAGCAGTTACGCGACAGGGGGTCGCTATGGCTACACCTTC. Its translation is CASSYATGGRYGYTF.